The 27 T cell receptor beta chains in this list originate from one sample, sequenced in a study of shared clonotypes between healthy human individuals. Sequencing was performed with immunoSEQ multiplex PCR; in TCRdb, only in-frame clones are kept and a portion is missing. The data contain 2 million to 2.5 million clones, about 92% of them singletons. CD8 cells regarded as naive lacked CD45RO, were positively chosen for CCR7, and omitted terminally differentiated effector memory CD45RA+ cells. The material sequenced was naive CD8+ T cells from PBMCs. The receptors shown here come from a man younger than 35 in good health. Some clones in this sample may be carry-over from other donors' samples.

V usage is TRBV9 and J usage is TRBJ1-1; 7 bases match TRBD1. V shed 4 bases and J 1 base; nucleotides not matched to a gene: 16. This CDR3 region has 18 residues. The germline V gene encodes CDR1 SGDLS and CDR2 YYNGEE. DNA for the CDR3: TGTGCCAGCAGCCCCTTTGACAGGGCGCTCACGAAGAACACTGAAGCTTTCTTT. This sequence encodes CASSPFDRALTKNTEAFF.

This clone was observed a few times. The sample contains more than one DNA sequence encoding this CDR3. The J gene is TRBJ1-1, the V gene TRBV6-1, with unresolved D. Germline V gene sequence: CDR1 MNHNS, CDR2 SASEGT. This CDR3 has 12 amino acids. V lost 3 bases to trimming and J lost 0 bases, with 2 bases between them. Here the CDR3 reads CASSDLNTEAFF. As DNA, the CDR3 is TGTGCCAGCAGTGATTTGAACACTGAAGCTTTCTTT.

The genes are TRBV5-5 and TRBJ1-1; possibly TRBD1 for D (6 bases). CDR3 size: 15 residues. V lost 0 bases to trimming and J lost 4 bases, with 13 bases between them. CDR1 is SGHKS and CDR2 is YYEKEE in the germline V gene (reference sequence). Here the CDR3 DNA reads TGTGCCAGCAGCTTGGGACAGGTGATATCCACTGAAGCTTTCTTT. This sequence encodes CASSLGQVISTEAFF.

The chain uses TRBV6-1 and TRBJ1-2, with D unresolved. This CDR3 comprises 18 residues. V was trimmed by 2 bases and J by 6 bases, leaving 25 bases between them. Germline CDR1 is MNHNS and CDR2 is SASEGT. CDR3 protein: CASSELPRRSGLSDGYTF. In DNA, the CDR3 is TGTGCCAGCAGTGAACTCCCCAGACGGAGTGGGCTTTCCGATGGCTACACCTTC.

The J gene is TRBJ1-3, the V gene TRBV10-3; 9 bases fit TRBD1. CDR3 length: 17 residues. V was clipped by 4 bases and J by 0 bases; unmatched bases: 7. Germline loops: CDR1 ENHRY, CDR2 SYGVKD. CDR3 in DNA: TGTGCCATCAGTGTCTCACAGGGGGCCCCCTCTGGAAACACCATATATTTT. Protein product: CAISVSQGAPSGNTIYF.

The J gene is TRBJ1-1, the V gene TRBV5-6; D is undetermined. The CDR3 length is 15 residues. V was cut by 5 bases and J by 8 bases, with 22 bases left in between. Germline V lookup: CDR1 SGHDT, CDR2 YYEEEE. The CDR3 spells CASRQRAGLHQEAFF. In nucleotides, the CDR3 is TGTGCCAGCAGACAGCGGGCAGGACTTCACCAAGAAGCTTTCTTT.

CDR3 DNA: TGTGCCAGCAGCTCTACTACCGGGAACACTGAAGCTTTCTTT. Its translation: CASSSTTGNTEAFF. The chain combines TRBV7-9 with TRBJ1-1; D uncertain. There are 14 residues in the CDR3. Germline CDR1 is SEHNR and CDR2 is FQNEAQ (reference sequence). V lost 4 bases, J lost 1 base, and 10 bases lay in between.

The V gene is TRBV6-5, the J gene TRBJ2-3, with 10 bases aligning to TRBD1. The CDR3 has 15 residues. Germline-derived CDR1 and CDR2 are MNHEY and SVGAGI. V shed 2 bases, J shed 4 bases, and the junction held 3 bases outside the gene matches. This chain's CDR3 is CASSYGQGGADTQYF. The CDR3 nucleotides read TGTGCCAGCAGTTACGGACAGGGGGGCGCAGATACGCAGTATTTT.

The CDR3 is CASREPSGYNEQFF. The CDR3 DNA reads TGCGCCAGCAGAGAACCTAGCGGATACAATGAGCAGTTCTTC. This rearrangement joins TRBV10-2 to TRBJ2-1; 7 bases are a match to TRBD2. In germline, CDR1 is WSHSY, CDR2 SAAADI. Trimming cost V 6 bases and J 4 bases; bases outside gene matches: 6. The CDR3 is 14 amino acids.

CDR3 nucleotides: TGTGCCAGCAGCTTAAGCTCAGCCAGGGGCTACGAGCAGTACTTC. Translated: CASSLSSARGYEQYF. The chain links TRBV11-3 to TRBJ2-7, with a weak D call TRBD1 (6 bases). This CDR3 comprises 15 residues. Germline lookup yields CDR1 SGHNT and CDR2 YENEEA. Trimming cost V 2 bases and J 3 bases, with 14 bases left between them.

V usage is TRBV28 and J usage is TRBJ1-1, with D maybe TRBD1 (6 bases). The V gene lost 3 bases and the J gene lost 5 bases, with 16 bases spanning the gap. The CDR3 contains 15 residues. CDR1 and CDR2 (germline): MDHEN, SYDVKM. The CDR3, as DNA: TGTGCCAGCAGTTTTTGGGGGCAGGGACGAACTGAAGCTTTCTTT. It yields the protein CASSFWGQGRTEAFF.

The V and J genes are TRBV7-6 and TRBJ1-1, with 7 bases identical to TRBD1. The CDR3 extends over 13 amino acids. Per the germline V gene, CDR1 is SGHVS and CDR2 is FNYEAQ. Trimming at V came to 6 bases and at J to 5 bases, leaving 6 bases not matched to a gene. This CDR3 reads CASRQTGWTEAFF. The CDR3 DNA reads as TGTGCCAGCAGACAGACAGGGTGGACTGAAGCTTTCTTT.

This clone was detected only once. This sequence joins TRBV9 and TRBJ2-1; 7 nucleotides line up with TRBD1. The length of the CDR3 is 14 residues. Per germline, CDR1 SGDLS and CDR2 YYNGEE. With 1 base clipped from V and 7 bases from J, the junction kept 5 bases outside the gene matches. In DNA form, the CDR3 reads TGTGCCAGCAGCGTAAACAGGGGTGCGAATGAGCAGTTCTTC. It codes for CASSVNRGANEQFF.

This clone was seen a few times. The DNA of the CDR3 is TGTGCCAGCAGCTTTTCATCGGGGGGTACTGAAGCTTTCTTT. Translated: CASSFSSGGTEAFF. The V call is TRBV5-6, the J call TRBJ1-1, with D perhaps matching TRBD1 (5 bases). The germline gives CDR1 SGHDT, CDR2 YYEEEE. V lost 2 bases to trimming and J lost 5 bases, with 13 bases between them. The CDR3 has 14 residues.

The CDR3 sequence is CASSIDRVGVWTEAFF. The CDR3, as DNA: TGTGCCAGCAGTATAGACAGGGTGGGCGTATGGACTGAAGCTTTCTTT. V usage is TRBV27 and J usage is TRBJ1-1, with 7 bases that match TRBD1. Germline assignment: CDR1 MNHEY and CDR2 SMNVEV (reference sequence). The CDR3 consists of 16 residues. Trimming took 5 bases from V and 5 from J; bases not matched to a gene: 14.

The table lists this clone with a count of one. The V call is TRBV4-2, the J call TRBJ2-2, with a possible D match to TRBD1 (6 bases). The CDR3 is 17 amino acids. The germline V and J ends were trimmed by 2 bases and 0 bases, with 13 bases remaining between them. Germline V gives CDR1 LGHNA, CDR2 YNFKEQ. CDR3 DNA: TGTGCCAGCAGCCAACGACAGGTAGCCGCGAACACCGGGGAGCTGTTTTTT. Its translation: CASSQRQVAANTGELFF.

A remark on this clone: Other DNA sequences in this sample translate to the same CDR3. The CDR3: CASRDPSYEQYF. CDR3 coding DNA: TGTGCCAGCCGGGATCCGAGCTACGAGCAGTACTTC. This sequence joins TRBV28 and TRBJ2-7, with a weak D call TRBD2 (5 bases). This CDR3 contains 12 residues. Per germline, CDR1 MDHEN and CDR2 SYDVKM. V lost 8 bases, J lost 3 bases, and 11 bases lay in between.

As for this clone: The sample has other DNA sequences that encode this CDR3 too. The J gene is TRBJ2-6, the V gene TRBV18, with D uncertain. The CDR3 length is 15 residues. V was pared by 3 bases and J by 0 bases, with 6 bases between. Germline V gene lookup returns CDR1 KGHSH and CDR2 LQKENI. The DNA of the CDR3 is TGTGCCAGCTCACCGGGTAGCTCTGGGGCCAACGTCCTGACTTTC. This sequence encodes CASSPGSSGANVLTF.

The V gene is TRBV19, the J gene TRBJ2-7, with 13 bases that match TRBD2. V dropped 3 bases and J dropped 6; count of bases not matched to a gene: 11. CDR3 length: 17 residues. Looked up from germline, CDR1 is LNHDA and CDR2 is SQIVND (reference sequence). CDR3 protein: CASSMVLAGGPRGEQYF. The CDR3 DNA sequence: TGTGCCAGTAGTATGGTACTAGCGGGAGGGCCGCGAGGCGAGCAGTACTTC.

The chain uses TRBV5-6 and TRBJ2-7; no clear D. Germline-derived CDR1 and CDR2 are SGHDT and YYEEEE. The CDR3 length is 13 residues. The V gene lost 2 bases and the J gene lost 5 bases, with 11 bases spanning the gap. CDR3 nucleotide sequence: TGTGCCAGCAGCTTTGGCGTCCGAAACGAGCAGTACTTC. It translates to CASSFGVRNEQYF.

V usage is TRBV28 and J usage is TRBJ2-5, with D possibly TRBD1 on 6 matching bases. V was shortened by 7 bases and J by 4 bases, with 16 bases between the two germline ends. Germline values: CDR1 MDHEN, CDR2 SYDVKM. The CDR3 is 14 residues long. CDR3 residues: CASKHLPGVETQYF. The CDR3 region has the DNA TGTGCCAGCAAACACCTACCAGGGGTAGAGACCCAGTACTTC. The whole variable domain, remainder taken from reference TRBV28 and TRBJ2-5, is DVKVTQSSRYLVKRTGEKVFLECVQDMDHENMFWYRQDPGLGLRLIYFSYDVKMKEKGDIPEGYSVSREKKERFSLILESASTNQTSMYLCASKHLPGVETQYFGPGTRLLVL.

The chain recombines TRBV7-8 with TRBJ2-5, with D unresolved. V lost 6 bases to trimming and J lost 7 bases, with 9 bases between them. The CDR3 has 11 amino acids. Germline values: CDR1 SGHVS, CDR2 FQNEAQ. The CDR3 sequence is CASSPKGTQYF. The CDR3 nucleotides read TGTGCCAGCAGTCCTAAAGGGACCCAGTACTTC. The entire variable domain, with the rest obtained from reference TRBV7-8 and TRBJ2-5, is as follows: GAGVSQSPRYKVAKRGQDVALRCDPISGHVSLFWYQQALGQGPEFLTYFQNEAQLDKSGLPSDRFFAERPEGSVSTLKIQRTQQEDSAVYLCASSPKGTQYFGPGTRLLVL.

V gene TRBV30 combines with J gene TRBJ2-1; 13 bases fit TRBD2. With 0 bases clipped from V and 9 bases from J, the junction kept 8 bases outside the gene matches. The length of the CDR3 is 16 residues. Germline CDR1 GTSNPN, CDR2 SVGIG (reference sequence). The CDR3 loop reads CAWSVPRLAGGGEQFF. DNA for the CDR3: TGTGCCTGGAGTGTACCCCGACTAGCGGGAGGAGGTGAGCAGTTCTTC.

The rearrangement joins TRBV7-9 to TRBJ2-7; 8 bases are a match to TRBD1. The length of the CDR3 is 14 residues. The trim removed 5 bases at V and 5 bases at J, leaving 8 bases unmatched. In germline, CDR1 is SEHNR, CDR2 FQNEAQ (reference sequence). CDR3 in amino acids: CASSVGQGVHEQYF. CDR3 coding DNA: TGTGCCAGCAGCGTTGGACAGGGCGTGCACGAGCAGTACTTC.

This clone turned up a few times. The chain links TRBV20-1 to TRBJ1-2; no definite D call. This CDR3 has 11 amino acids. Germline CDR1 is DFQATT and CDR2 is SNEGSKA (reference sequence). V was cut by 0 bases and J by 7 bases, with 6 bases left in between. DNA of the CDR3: TGCAGTGCTAGAGAGGGCAGTGGCTACACCTTC. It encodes CSAREGSGYTF.

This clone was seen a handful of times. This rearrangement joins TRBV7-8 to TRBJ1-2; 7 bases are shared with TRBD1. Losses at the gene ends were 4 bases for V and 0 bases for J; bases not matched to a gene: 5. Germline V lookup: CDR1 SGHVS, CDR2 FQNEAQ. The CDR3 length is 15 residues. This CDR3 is CASSSLTGPNYGYTF. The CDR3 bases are TGTGCCAGCAGCTCGCTGACAGGGCCTAACTATGGCTACACCTTC.

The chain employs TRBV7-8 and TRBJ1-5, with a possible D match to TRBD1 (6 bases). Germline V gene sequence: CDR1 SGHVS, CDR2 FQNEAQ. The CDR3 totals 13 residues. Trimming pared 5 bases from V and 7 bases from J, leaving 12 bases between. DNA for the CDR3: TGTGCCAGCAGCACACAGGACAGCCAGCCCCAGCATTTT. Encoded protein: CASSTQDSQPQHF.